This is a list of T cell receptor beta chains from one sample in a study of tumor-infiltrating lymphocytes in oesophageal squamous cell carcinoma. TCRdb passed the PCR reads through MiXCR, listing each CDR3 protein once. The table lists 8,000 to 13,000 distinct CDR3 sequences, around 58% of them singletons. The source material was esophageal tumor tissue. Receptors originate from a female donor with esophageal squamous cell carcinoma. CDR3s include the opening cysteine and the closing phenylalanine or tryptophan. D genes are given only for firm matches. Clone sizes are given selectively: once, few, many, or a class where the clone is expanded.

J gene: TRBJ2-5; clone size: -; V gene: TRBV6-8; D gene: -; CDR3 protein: CASSQWANQLQETQYF; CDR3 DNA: TGTGCCAGCAGTCAATGGGCGAACCAGCTCCAAGAGACCCAGTACTTC
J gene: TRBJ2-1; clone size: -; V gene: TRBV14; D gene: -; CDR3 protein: CASSADFYNEQFF; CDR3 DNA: TGTGCCAGCAGCGCCGACTTCTACAATGAGCAGTTCTTC
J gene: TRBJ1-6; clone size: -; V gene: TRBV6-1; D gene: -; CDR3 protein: CASRDSVSFDEQYF; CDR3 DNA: TGTGCCAGCAGGGACAGTGTTTCGTTCGACGAGCAGTACTTT
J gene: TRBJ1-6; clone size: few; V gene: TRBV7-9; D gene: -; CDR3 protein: CASSFQGTGNSNSPLHF; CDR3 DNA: TGTGCCAGCAGCTTCCAGGGGACCGGGAACAGTAATTCACCCCTCCACTTT
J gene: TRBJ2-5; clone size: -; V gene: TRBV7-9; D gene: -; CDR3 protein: CASSFGLQETQYF; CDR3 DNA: TGTGCCAGCAGCTTCGGGCTCCAAGAGACCCAGTACTTC
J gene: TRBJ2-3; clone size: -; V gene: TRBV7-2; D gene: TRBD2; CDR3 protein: CASSRVGGSIEATQYF; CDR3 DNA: TGTGCCAGCAGCCGCGTGGGGGGGAGCATTGAGGCTACGCAGTATTTT
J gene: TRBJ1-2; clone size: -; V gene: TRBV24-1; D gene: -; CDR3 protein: CATSDLGGRGYTF; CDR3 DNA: TGTGCCACCAGTGATTTAGGGGGACGGGGCTACACCTTC
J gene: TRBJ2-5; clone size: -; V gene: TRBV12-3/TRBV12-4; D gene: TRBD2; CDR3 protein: CASSQASGKETQYF; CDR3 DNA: TGTGCCAGCTCCCAGGCTAGCGGAAAAGAGACCCAGTACTTC
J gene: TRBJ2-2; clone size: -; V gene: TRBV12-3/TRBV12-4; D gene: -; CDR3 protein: CASSLLNPTNTGELFF; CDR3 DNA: TGTGCCAGCAGTTTATTGAACCCTACGAACACCGGGGAGCTGTTTTTT
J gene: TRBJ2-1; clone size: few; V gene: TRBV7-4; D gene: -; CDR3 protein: CASSFSSTLSNEQFF; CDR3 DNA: TGTGCCAGCAGCTTTTCGAGCACCCTGAGCAATGAGCAGTTCTTC
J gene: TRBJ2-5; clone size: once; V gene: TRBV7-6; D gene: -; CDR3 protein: CASSLVIQETQYF; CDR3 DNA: TGTGCCAGCAGCTTAGTGATCCAAGAGACCCAGTACTTC
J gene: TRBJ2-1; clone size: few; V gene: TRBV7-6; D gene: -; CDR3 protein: CASSLAGSEQFF; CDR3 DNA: TGTGCCAGCAGCTTAGCGGGTAGTGAGCAGTTCTTC
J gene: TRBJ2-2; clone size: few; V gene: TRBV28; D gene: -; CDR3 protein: CASTWGGRTGELFF; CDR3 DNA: TGTGCCAGCACCTGGGGGGGGCGCACCGGGGAGCTGTTTTTT
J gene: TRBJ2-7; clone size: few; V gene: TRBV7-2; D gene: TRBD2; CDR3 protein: CASSLAAGWGLGFEQYF; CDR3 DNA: TGTGCCAGCAGCTTAGCCGCAGGTTGGGGACTAGGGTTCGAGCAGTACTTC
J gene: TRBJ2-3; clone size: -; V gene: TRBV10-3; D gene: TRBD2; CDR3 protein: CAISQLAGGDTQYF; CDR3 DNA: TGTGCCATCAGCCAACTAGCGGGAGGAGATACGCAGTATTTT
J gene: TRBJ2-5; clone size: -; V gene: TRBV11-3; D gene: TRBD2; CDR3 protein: CASSLEGREQETQYF; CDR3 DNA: TGTGCCAGCAGCTTGGAGGGGAGGGAACAAGAGACCCAGTACTTC